This TCR beta chain appears in the sequencing data of a study of post-analysis software for immune sequencing data. Looking at the study overall: There were relapsing-remitting, secondary progressive and progressive-relapsing multiple sclerosis among the disease courses included. Study-wide results and caveats: About 5 TRBV segments were significantly more frequent in patients than in controls. TRBV5-6, TRBV5-1 and TRBV20-1 were among these segments. Significantly lower normalized Chao1 diversity was seen in multiple sclerosis patients than in controls.

Regarding this clonotype: Antigen specificity is unknown.

This CDR3 is 15 amino acids long. Trimming cost V 10 bases and J 0 bases; bases outside gene matches: 9. Germline lookup yields CDR1 MNHNY and CDR2 SVGAGI (reference sequence). Unique molecular identifiers featured in each of the TCR beta cDNA libraries. A population of about 0.95 to 10 million T cells gave rise to approximately 530,000 cDNA molecules. TCRdb ran MiXCR on the PCR reads and lists one entry per CDR3 protein. Of approximately 730,000 distinct CDR3 sequences listed, 25% to 30% were seen once; the top ten hold around 0.56%. The sequenced sample was blood. The V and J genes are TRBV6-6 and TRBJ1-5; 7 bases align to TRBD1. The sequence was obtained from a girl aged 5-17 years with multiple sclerosis. The CDR3 DNA reads TGTGCCACCTGCGGGGGGACAGATAGCAATCAGCCCCAGCATTTT. It is translated as CATCGGTDSNQPQHF.